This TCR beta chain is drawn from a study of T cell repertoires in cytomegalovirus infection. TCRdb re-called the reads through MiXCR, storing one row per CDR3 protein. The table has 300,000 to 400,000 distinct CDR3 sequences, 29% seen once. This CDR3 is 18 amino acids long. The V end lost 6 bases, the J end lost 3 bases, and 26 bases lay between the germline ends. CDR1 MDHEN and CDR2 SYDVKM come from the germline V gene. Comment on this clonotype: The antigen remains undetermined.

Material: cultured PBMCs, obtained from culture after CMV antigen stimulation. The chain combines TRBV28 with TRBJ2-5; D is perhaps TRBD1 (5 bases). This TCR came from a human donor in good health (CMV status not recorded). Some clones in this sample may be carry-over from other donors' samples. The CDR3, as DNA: TGTGCCAGCAGCGATGGGGCAGGCCTCGATCAATTCGAAGAGACCCAGTACTTC. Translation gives CASSDGAGLDQFEETQYF. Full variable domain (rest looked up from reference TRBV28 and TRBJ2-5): DVKVTQSSRYLVKRTGEKVFLECVQDMDHENMFWYRQDPGLGLRLIYFSYDVKMKEKGDIPEGYSVSREKKERFSLILESASTNQTSMYLCASSDGAGLDQFEETQYFGPGTRLLVL.